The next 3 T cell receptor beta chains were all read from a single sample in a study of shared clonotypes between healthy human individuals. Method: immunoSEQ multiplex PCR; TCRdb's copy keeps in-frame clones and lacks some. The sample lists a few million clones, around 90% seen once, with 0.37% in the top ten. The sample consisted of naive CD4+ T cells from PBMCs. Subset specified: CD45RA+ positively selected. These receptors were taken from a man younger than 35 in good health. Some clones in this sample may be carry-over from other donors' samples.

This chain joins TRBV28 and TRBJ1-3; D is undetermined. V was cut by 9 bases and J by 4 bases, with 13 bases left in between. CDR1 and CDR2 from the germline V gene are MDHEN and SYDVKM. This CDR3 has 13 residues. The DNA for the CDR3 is TGTGCCAGTTTGTGGCCTGGCGGAAACACCATATATTTT. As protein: CASLWPGGNTIYF.

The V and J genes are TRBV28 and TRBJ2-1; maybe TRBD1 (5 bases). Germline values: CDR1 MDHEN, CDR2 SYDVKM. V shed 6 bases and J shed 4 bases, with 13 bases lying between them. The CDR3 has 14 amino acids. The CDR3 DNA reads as TGTGCCAGCAGCCTCCCCCACAGGTACAATGAGCAGTTCTTC. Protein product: CASSLPHRYNEQFF.

CDR3: CARGGTAYNSPLHF. The CDR3 bases are TGTGCCAGGGGGGGGACAGCGTATAATTCACCCCTCCACTTT. The chain couples TRBV6-1 to TRBJ1-6; 7 positions match TRBD1. The CDR3 covers 14 residues. Germline V lookup: CDR1 MNHNS, CDR2 SASEGT. V shed 9 bases, J shed 4 bases, and the junction held 6 bases outside the gene matches.